A single TCR beta chain is shown here with its context. Trimming left V 6 bases short and J 0 bases short, with 11 bases between. Germline lookup yields CDR1 GTSNPN and CDR2 SVGIG (reference sequence). This CDR3 is 13 amino acids long. Assay: immunoSEQ multiplex PCR; the TCRdb copy retains only in-frame clones and omits some. The sample includes roughly 32,000 clones, around 86% of them seen just once. The data stem from a study of blood T cell repertoires in COVID-19. Overall study: From T cells, B-cell-depleted T cells, or PBMCs came the material, which was cDNA or gDNA.

J is TRBJ1-1 and V is TRBV30; D ambiguous. The clonotype was recovered from a man aged 55 to 70 with active COVID-19. Sequenced: peripheral blood. The CDR3 bases are TGTGCCTGTATTGCGGCGATGAACACTGAAGCTTTCTTT. It yields the protein CACIAAMNTEAFF.